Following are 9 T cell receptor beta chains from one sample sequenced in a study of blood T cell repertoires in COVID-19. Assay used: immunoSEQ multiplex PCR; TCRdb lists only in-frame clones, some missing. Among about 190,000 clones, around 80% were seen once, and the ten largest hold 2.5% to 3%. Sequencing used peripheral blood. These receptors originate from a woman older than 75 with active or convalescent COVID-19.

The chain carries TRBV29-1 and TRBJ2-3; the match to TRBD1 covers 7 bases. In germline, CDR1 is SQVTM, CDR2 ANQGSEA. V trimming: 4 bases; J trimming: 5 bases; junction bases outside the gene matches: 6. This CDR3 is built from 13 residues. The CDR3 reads CSVGDSSKDTQYF. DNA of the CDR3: TGCAGCGTTGGGGACAGCAGTAAAGATACGCAGTATTTT.

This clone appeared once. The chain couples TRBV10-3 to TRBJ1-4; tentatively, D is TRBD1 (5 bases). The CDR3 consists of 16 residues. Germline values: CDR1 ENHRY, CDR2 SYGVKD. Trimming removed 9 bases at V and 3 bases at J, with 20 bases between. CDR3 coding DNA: TGTGCCATTACAGGAGTTCGGGGGAGGTCTAATGAAAAACTGTTTTTT. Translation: CAITGVRGRSNEKLFF.

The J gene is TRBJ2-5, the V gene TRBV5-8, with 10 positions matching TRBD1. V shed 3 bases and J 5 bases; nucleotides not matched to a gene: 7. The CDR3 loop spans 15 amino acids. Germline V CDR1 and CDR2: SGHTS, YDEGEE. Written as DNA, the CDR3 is TGTGCCAGCAGCTCCCCATCGGACAGGGGGGAGACCCAGTACTTC. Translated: CASSSPSDRGETQYF.

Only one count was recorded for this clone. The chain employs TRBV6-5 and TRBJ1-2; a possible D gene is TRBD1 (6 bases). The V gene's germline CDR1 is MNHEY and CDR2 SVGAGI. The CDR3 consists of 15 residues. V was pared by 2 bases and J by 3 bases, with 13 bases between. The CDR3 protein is CASSYDGWGHYGYTF. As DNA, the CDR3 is TGTGCCAGCAGTTACGATGGTTGGGGGCACTATGGCTACACCTTC.

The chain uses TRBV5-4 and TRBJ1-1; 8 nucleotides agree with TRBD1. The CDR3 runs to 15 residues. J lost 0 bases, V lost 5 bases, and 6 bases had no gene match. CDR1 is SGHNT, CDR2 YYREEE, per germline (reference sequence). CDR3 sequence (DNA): TGTGCCAGCAGTCCGACAGGGGATATGAACACTGAAGCTTTCTTT. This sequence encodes CASSPTGDMNTEAFF. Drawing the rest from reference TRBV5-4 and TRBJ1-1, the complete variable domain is ETGVTQSPTHLIKTRGQQVTLRCSSQSGHNTVSWYQQALGQGPQFIFQYYREEENGRGNFPPRFSGLQFPNYSSELNVNALELDDSALYLCASSPTGDMNTEAFFGQGTRLTVV.

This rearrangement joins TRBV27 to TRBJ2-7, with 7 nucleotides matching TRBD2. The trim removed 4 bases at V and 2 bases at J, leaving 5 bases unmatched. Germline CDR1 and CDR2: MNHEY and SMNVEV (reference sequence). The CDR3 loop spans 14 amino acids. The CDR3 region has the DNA TGTGCCAGCAGTTCTGGGGGGACTACCTACGAGCAGTACTTC. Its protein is CASSSGGTTYEQYF.

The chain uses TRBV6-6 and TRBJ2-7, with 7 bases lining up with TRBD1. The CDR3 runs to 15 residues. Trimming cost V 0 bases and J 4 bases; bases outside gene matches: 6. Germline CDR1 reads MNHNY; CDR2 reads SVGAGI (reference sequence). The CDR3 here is CASSYSMAQGYEQYF. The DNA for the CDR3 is TGTGCCAGCAGTTACTCCATGGCACAGGGGTACGAGCAGTACTTC.

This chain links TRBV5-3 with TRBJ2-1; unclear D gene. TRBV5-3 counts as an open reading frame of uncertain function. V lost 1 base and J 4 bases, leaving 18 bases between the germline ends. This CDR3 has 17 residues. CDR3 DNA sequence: TGTGCCAGAAGCTTGTTCGCCAAACGCGTAGATTACAATGAGCAGTTCTTC. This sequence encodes CARSLFAKRVDYNEQFF.

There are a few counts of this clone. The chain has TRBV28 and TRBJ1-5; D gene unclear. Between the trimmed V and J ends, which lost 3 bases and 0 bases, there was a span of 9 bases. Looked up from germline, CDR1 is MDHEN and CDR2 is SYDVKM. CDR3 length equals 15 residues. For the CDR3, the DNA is TGTGCCAGCAGTTTGGGCGGGAATAGCAATCAGCCCCAGCATTTT. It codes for CASSLGGNSNQPQHF.